This TCR beta chain was retrieved from a study of blood T cell repertoires in COVID-19. Using immunoSEQ multiplex PCR, the repertoire was profiled, and TCRdb retains in-frame clones only, with some absent. Among some 130,000 clones listed, more than 60% were seen once. Germline V gives CDR1 SGHVS, CDR2 FQNEAQ. The ends lost 5 bases at V and 4 bases at J; junction bases unmatched: 7. CDR3 size: 14 residues. The specimen was peripheral blood. The receptor was isolated from a woman in her 70s with acute or convalescent COVID-19. The chain uses TRBV7-8 and TRBJ2-7; 8 bases agree with TRBD1. This CDR3 reads CASSLRWTGYEQYF. The DNA of the CDR3 is TGTGCCAGCAGCCTCCGTTGGACAGGGTACGAGCAGTACTTC. The whole variable domain, remainder taken from reference TRBV7-8 and TRBJ2-7, is GAGVSQSPRYKVAKRGQDVALRCDPISGHVSLFWYQQALGQGPEFLTYFQNEAQLDKSGLPSDRFFAERPEGSVSTLKIQRTQQEDSAVYLCASSLRWTGYEQYFGPGTRLTVT.